The rows below give T cell receptor beta chains drawn from one sample of a study of CD8 T cells in ankylosing spondylitis. TCRdb re-analysed the 5' RACE reads in MiXCR, keeping a single row per CDR3 protein. Found here are roughly 7,500 distinct CDR3 sequences, roughly 8.7% of them singletons; the top ten hold under 25%. Sequencing was performed on blood, either unsorted or a sorted T cell fraction (not recorded which). These receptors originate from a male donor with ankylosing spondylitis or in good health (not recorded which). Both conserved end residues are part of each CDR3. The D gene is left open where the match is weak.

>TRBV9|TRBJ2-1|TRBD1
CASSLATGGDEQFF
>TRBV9|TRBJ1-3|TRBD1
CASSVGTGLGSGNTIYF
>TRBV9|TRBJ2-1|NA
CASTTGGGGHGEQFF
>TRBV9|TRBJ2-1|TRBD2
CASSGGLAGYNEQFF
>TRBV9|TRBJ2-1|TRBD1
CASSSNPGQSSYNEQFF
>TRBV9|TRBJ2-3|TRBD2
CASSVRGGGADTQYF
>TRBV9|TRBJ1-1|TRBD1
CASSADRQGLNTEAFF
>TRBV9|TRBJ2-2|TRBD2
CASSEAAGANTGELFF
>TRBV9|TRBJ2-1|TRBD1
CASSVGTGAYNEQFF
>TRBV9|TRBJ1-2|NA
CASSETGEWGYTF
>TRBV9|TRBJ2-1|TRBD2
CASSAILAGGFDSSYNEQFF
>TRBV9|TRBJ1-2|TRBD1
CASRSGQDAYGYTF
>TRBV9|TRBJ2-2|TRBD2
CASSVDGGATGELFF
>TRBV27|TRBJ2-1|TRBD1
CASSLPHRGAEQFF
>TRBV9|TRBJ2-2|TRBD1
CASSDRQGTGELFF
>TRBV9|TRBJ2-3|TRBD1
CASNRGTTSTDTQYF
>TRBV9|TRBJ2-3|TRBD2
CASSVELAYTDTQYF
>TRBV9|TRBJ2-1|TRBD1
CASGGVNGDSYNEQFF
>TRBV9|TRBJ2-3|TRBD2
CASSVELAGVFTDTQYF
>TRBV20-1|TRBJ1-5|NA
CSANDRSWQPQHF
>TRBV9|TRBJ2-5|NA
CASSQGGTSSGETQYF
>TRBV9|TRBJ2-1|NA
CASSVGVGATYNEQFF
>TRBV9|TRBJ1-2|NA
CASSVAGEGLRYGYTF
>TRBV9|TRBJ2-3|NA
CASSVGQDPTDTQYF
>TRBV9|TRBJ1-2|TRBD1
CASSPRTGEDYGYTF
>TRBV9|TRBJ2-3|TRBD2
CASSSLAGGPGDTQYF
>TRBV9|TRBJ2-3|TRBD2
CASSGGGLVATDTQYF
>TRBV5-8|TRBJ1-5|NA
CASSLSGEGSNQPQHF
>TRBV9|TRBJ2-3|TRBD2
CASSARGGNTQYF
>TRBV9|TRBJ2-5|NA
CASSAPRDPSPDQETQYF
>TRBV9|TRBJ2-3|NA
CASSVGQTSTDTQYF
>TRBV9|TRBJ2-5|NA
CASSVAGGLETQYF
>TRBV9|TRBJ2-3|TRBD1
CASSVAQGSTDTQYF
>TRBV9|TRBJ1-1|TRBD1
CASSVITGENTEAFF
>TRBV9|TRBJ2-1|TRBD1
CASSNRDREYNEQFF
>TRBV9|TRBJ2-1|TRBD2
CASSPRLAGAPAYNEQFF
>TRBV9|TRBJ2-3|NA
CASTRSAGTDTQYF
>TRBV9|TRBJ1-4|NA
CASTRPTNEKLFF
>TRBV9|TRBJ2-3|NA
CASSVELYTDTQYF
>TRBV9|TRBJ1-3|NA
CASSPQGSGNTIYF
>TRBV9|TRBJ2-5|TRBD2
CASSGGPEAGGETQYF